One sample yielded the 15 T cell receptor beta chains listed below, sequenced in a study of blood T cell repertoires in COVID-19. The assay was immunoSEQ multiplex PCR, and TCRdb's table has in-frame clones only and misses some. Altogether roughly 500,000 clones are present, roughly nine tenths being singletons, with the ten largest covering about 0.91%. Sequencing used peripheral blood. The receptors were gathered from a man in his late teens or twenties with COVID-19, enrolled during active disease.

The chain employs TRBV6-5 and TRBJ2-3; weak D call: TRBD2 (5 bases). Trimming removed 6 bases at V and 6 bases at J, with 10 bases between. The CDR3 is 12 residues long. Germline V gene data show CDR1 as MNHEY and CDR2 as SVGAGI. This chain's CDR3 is CASRQGLDTQYF. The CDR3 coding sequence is TGTGCCAGCAGGCAAGGACTGGATACGCAGTATTTT.

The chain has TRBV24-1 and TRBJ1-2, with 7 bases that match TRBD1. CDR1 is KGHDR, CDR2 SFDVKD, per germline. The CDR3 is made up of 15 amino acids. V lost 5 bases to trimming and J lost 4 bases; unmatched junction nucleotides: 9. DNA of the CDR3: TGTGCCACCAGTGCCGGGGACAGCCTACTCTATGGCTACACCTTC. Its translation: CATSAGDSLLYGYTF.

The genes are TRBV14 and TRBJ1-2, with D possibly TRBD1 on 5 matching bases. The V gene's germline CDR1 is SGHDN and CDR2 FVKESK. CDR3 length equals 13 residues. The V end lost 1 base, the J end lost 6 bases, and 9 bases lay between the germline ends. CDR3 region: CASSQVDSHGYTF. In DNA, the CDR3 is TGTGCCAGCAGCCAAGTCGACAGCCATGGCTACACCTTC. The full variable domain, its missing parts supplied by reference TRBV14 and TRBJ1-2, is EAGVTQFPSHSVIEKGQTVTLRCDPISGHDNLYWYRRVMGKEIKFLLHFVKESKQDESGMPNNRFLAERTGGTYSTLKVQPAELEDSGVYFCASSQVDSHGYTFGSGTRLTVV.

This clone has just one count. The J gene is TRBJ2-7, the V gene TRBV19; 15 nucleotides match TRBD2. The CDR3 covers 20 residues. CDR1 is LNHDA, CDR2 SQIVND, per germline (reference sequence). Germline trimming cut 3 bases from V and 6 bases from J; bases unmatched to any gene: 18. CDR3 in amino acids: CASSIRWTSGRALRSAEQYF. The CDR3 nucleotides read TGTGCCAGTAGTATTCGGTGGACTAGCGGGAGGGCCCTCCGGTCTGCCGAGCAGTACTTC.

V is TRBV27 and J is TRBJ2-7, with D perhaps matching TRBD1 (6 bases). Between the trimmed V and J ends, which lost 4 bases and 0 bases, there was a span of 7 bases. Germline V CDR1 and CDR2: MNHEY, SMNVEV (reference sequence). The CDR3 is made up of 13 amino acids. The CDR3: CASSWTDSYEQYF. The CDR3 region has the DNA TGTGCCAGCAGTTGGACAGACTCCTACGAGCAGTACTTC.

CDR3 in amino acids: CATSRDSDSYEQYF. The CDR3 nucleotides are TGTGCCACCAGCAGAGATTCAGACAGCTACGAGCAGTACTTC. This chain joins TRBV15 and TRBJ2-7, with D perhaps TRBD1 (5 bases). V shed 0 bases and J shed 3 bases, with 9 bases lying between them. Germline values: CDR1 LNHNV, CDR2 YYDKDF (reference sequence). The CDR3 is 14 residues long.

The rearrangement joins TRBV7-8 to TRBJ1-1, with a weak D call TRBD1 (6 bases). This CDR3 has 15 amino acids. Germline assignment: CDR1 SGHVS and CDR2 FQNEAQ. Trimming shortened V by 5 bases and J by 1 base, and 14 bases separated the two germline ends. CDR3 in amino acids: CASSPLVGANTEAFF. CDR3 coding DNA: TGTGCCAGCAGCCCGCTGGTGGGGGCGAACACTGAAGCTTTCTTT.

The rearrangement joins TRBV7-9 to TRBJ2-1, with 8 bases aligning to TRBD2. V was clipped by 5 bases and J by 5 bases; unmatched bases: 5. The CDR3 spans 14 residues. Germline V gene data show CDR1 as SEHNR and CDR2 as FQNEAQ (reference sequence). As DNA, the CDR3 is TGTGCCAGCAGCGAAGGACTAGCCAACAATGAGCAGTTCTTC. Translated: CASSEGLANNEQFF. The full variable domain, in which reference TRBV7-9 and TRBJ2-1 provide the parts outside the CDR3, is DTGVSQNPRHKITKRGQNVTFRCDPISEHNRLYWYRQTLGQGPEFLTYFQNEAQLEKSRLLSDRFSAERPKGSFSTLEIQRTEQGDSAMYLCASSEGLANNEQFFGPGTRLTVL.

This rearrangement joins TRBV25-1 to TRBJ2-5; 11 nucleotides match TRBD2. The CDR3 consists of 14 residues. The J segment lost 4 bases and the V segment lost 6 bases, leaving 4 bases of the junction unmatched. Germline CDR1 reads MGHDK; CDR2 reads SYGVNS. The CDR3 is CASRLAGESETQYF. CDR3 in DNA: TGTGCCAGCAGACTAGCGGGAGAATCAGAGACCCAGTACTTC.

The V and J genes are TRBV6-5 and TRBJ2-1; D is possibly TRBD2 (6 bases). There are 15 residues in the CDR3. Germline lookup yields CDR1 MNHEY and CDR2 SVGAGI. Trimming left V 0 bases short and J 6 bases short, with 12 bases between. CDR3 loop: CASSYSEGRGNEQFF. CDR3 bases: TGTGCCAGCAGTTACTCGGAGGGCCGGGGCAATGAGCAGTTCTTC.

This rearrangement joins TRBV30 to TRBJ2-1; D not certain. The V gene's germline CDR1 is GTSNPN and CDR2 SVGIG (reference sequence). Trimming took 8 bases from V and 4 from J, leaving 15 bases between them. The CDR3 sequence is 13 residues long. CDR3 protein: CAATKTGYNEQFF. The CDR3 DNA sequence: TGTGCCGCAACTAAAACGGGTTACAATGAGCAGTTCTTC.

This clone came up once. The CDR3 is CASSQGRVYEQYF. CDR3 nucleotide sequence: TGTGCCAGCAGCCAGGGCAGAGTCTACGAGCAGTACTTC. The chain couples TRBV3-1 (or the pseudogene TRBV3-2) to TRBJ2-7; D is ambiguous. The CDR3 loop spans 13 amino acids. Germline V gives CDR1 LGHDT, CDR2 YNNKEL (reference sequence). The germline V and J ends were trimmed by 3 bases and 3 bases, with 9 bases remaining between them.

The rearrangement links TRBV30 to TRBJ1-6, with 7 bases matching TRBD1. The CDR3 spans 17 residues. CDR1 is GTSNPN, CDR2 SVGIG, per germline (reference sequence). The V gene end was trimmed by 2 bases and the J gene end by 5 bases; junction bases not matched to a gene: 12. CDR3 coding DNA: TGTGCCTGGAGTAAATTATTCCGGCAGGGGGATAATTCACCCCTCCACTTT. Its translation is CAWSKLFRQGDNSPLHF.

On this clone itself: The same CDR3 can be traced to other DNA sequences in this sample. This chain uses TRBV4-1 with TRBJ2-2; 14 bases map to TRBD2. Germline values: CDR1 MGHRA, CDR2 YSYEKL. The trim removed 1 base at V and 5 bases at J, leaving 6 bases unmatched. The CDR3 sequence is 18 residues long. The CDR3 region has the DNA TGCGCCAGCAGCCAAGGGGGACTAGCGGGAGTAGGGACCGGGGAGCTGTTTTTT. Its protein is CASSQGGLAGVGTGELFF.

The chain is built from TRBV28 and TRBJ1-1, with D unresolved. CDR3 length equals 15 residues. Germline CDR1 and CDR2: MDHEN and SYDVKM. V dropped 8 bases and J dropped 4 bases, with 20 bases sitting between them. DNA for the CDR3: TGTGCCAGCGTTATGTCCCGGGGAGGGATCACTGAAGCTTTCTTT. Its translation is CASVMSRGGITEAFF.